This T cell receptor (beta chain) was obtained from a study of blood T cell repertoires in COVID-19 (TCRdb year 2020). About the full investigation: The collaborator samples originated in the United States, Italy and Spain and spanned the acute and convalescent phases of COVID-19. Nearly every sample came with metadata listing a de-identified subject ID, COVID-19 status, age in years and sex. HLA class I and class II types, where available, came from metadata supplied by the sample provider rather than from assay-based typing. A freely available public database, intended as a resource for researchers studying the immune response to SARS-CoV-2, is where the repertoires were released. Deeply sampled blood TCRbeta repertoires from subjects exposed to, actively infected with, or recovered from COVID-19 were included in the dataset. The samples were drawn from the first 160 participants of the ongoing ImmuneRACE study and from 950 to 1,500 subjects provided by 6 global collaborators. The prospective study material was composed of cDNA or gDNA derived from T cells, B-cell-depleted T cells, or PBMCs.

The paper as a whole reports these results and caveats: Clinical and demographic metadata were provided uncurated, with the amount varying by source and participant.

TCRbeta CDR3 regions were amplified from genomic DNA by means of the immunoSEQ Assay, a bias-controlled multiplex PCR. The original methods were these. The number of nucleated cells in each sample was estimated by amplification of reference gene primers within the assay. To quantify the absolute abundance of each unique TCRbeta CDR3 rearrangement, sequence reads were collapsed and filtered. Productive Simpson clonality was computed per sample as the square root of Simpson's diversity index over productive rearrangements. Imported from immuneACCESS, the table was reduced by TCRdb to in-frame sequences with V and J called. These copies leave out some clones; in studies compared against another copy, an unresolved V gene accounts for under half, and the cause of the remainder is not known. Clone size and the V and J calls come from that table; the DNA yielded D and trimming. The sample data list about 140,000 clones, and about 86% of these were observed just once. The ten largest account for 8.2% of the sample.

Trimming costs V 6 bases and J 4 bases, and their ends lie 16 bases apart. From cysteine to phenylalanine, the CDR3 is 15 amino acids long. CDR3 DNA only is kept here, 45 bases in frame from base 1. According to the germline V gene (reference sequence), CDR1 reads LNHDA and CDR2 reads SQIVND. As for this clone: Its antigen is not yet known. No base qualities exist here, and no much larger clone lies one base off it.

Each collaborating institution followed its own protocols to collect whole blood in K2EDTA tubes. For TCRbeta analysis, collaborators shipped samples as frozen whole blood, isolated PBMCs, or DNA extracted from either of those sample types. The sequence is built from TRBV19 and TRBJ1-5, with the identity of the D gene unclear. The TCR was taken from a human donor in a cohort sampled during active COVID-19. Sequenced input: peripheral blood. The DNA is as follows: TGTGCCAGTAGGGGAGGTTGGGGTATGAATCAGCCCCAGCATTTT. It translates as CASRGGWGMNQPQHF. Where the CDR3 stops, the reference TRBV19 and TRBJ1-5 genes take over; the full variable domain is DGGITQSPKYLFRKEGQNVTLSCEQNLNHDAMYWYRQDPGQGLRLIYYSQIVNDFQKGDIAEGYSVSREKKESFPLTVTSAQKNPTAFYLCASRGGWGMNQPQHFGDGTRLSIL.